The sequence of this T cell receptor beta chain was determined in a study of shared clonotypes between healthy human individuals (dated by TCRdb to 2018 to 2020). For the wider study: A couple of women and a few men aged 18 to 49 years were included in the cohort. Blood TCR repertoires of a handful of healthy adults were deeply sequenced to estimate repertoire size and the extent of clonotype sharing between individuals. Libraries were prepared and TCR repertoires were sequenced by different laboratories using diverse techniques, in order to increase sequencing depth and limit assay-specific biases. Each donor's leukapheresis produced roughly between about 0.9 and 9.5 billion PBMCs.

What the work shows at the level of the full study, not this receptor alone: Only blood was sampled, and tissue TCR repertoires likely differ from those in blood. Based on pairwise subsampling, the degree of clonotype sharing among donors was expected to be affected by sequencing depth. Because the study included only a small number of donors, the genetic and exposure-history diversity represented was limited.

Notes on this clone: It lacks a known antigen. The record has no base qualities; no much larger clone is one base away.

Using the deep immunoSEQ assay, multiplex PCR amplified TCR CDR3 regions from genomic DNA. Genomic DNA extracted from each cell subset was distributed evenly over all wells of several immunoSEQ 96-well plates, and each plate served as one replicate. Each replicate PCR for unsorted PBMC received about 0.3 ug genomic DNA, equal to 30,000 to 35,000 T cell genomes. Ten immunoSEQ deep assay plates were used to sequence unsorted PBMC genomic DNA. Purified libraries were measured with a Qubit 3.0 fluorometer, size-checked on a Bioanalyzer 2100, and measured again with the KAPA Library Quantification kit. Each immunoSEQ 96-well plate was sequenced on its own single-read 150-cycle Illumina NextSeq 550 flow cell. In the original analysis: Because only junctional sequences without quality scores were contained in the immunoSEQ output, filtering matching that applied to full-length reads could not be performed. To assign V/J genes and CDR3, sequences were annotated against IMGT germline references using PyIR, a Python wrapper for IgBLAST v1.9. Reads were removed for weak V/J assignments (E-value above 1e-6), missing CDR3, stop codons, out-of-frame junctions, or ambiguous translated residues. V3J clonotypes were defined by identical inferred V gene, J gene, and CDR3 amino acid sequence. Percentage overlap between repertoires was calculated by dividing the number of shared unique clonotypes by the size of the smaller repertoire. RTK rarefaction, the Chao1 estimator, and Recon v2.1 estimates of unobserved clonotypes were used to assess repertoire richness. This immuneACCESS table, as held by TCRdb, lists in-frame sequences with V and J called but not all clones. Of the missing ones, under half trace to an unresolved V gene in checked studies; the others have no known cause. The V and J calls and clone size are taken from that table; D and trimming were inferred from the DNA. The sample table shows roughly 480,000 clones, and 70% to 85% are seen once. The ten largest clonotypes hold approximately 12% of the sample.

According to the germline V gene, CDR1 reads SNHLY and CDR2 reads FYNNEI. The CDR3 goes from the cysteine to the phenylalanine over 14 residues. The CDR3 DNA has 42 bases and is translated from base 1. The V end gives up 4 bases and the J end 1 base, leaving 2 bases in the junction not matched to a gene. The donors were healthy, HIV-negative adults who had no recently reported acute infections or vaccinations. Only Caucasian adults living in Nashville, Tennessee, USA were represented among the donors. In the unsorted samples, 70 million to 95 million PBMCs were counted, and genomic DNA was extracted using the QIAamp DNA Blood Mini kit. Blood was obtained by leukapheresis, after which PBMCs were separated by Ficoll-Histopaque density gradient centrifugation and cryopreserved in liquid nitrogen vapor phase.

The sequence was obtained from a woman aged 40 to 55 in good health. Some clones in this sample may be carry-over from other donors' samples. The receptor chain draws on TRBV2 and TRBJ1-1, with 8 central nucleotides matching TRBD1. The sequenced sample was PBMCs. In nucleotides, the sequence is TGTGCCAGCAGTGGGACAGGGCGGAACACTGAAGCTTTCTTT. This codes for CASSGTGRNTEAFF.